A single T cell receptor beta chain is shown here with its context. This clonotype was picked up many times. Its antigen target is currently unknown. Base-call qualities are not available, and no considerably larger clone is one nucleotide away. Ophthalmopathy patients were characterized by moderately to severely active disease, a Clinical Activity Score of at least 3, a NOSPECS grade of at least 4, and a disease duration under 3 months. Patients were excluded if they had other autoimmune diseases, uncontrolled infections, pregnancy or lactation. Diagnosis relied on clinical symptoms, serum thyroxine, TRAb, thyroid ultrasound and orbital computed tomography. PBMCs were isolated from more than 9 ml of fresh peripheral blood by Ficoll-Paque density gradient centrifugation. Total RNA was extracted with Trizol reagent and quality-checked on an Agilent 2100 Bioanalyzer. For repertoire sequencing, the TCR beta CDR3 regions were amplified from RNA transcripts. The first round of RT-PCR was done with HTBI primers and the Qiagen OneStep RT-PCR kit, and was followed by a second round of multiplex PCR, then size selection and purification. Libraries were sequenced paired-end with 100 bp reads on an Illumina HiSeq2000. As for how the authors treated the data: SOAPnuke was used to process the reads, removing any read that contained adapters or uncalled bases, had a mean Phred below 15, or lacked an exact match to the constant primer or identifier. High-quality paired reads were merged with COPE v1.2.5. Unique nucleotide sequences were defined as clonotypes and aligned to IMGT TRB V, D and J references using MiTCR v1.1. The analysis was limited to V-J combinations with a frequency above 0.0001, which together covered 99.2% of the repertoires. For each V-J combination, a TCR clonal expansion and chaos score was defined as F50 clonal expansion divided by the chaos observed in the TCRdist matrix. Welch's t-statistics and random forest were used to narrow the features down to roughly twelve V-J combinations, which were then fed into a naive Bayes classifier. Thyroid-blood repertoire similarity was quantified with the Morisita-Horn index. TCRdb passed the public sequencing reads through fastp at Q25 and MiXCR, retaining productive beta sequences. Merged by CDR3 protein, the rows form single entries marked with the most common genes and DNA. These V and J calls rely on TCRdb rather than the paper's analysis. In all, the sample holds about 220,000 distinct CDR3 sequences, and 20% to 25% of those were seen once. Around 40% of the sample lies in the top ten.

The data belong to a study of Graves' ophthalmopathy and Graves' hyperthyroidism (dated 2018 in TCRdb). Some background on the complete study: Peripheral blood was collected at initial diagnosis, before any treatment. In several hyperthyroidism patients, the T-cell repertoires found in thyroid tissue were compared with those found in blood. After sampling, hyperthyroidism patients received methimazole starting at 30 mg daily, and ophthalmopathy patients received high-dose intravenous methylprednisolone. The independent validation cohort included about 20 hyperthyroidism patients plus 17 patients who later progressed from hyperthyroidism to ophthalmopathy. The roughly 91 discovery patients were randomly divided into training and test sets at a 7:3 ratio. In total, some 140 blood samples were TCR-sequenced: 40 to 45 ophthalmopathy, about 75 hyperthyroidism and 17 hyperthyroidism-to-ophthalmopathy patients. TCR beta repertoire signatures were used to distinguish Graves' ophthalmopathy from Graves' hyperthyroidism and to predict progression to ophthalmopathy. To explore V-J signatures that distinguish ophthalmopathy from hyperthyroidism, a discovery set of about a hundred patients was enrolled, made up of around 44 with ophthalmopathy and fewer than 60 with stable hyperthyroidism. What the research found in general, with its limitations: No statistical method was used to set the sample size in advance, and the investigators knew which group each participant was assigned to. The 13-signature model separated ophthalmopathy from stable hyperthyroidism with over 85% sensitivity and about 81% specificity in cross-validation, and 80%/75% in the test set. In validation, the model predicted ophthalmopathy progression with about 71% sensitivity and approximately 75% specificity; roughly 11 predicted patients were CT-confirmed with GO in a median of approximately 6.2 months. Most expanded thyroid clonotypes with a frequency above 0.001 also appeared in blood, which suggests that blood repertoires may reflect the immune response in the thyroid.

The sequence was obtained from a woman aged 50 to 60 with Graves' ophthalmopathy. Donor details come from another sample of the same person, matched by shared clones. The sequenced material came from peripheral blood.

This receptor has the CDR3 CASSESGRRNTEAFF. The base sequence is TGTGCCAGCAGTGAATCGGGCAGAAGGAACACTGAAGCTTTCTTT. This sequence uses TRBV25-1 and TRBJ1-1; the D gene cannot be named for sure. The CDR3 has 15 amino acids, counting the end cysteine and phenylalanine. CDR3 DNA is the only sequence kept; it has 45 bases, read in frame from the first base. Cut back by 1 base and 1 base, the V and J ends lie 10 bases apart. The germline V gene specifies MGHDK as CDR1 and SYGVNS as CDR2.